This T cell receptor (beta chain) was observed in a study of blood T cell repertoires in COVID-19. The overall study: From the United States, Italy and Spain came samples of acute and convalescent COVID-19.

The CDR3 totals 13 residues. The V and J ends lost 6 bases and 7 bases, in that order; junction bases with no gene match: 6. Germline V gives CDR1 LNHDA, CDR2 SQIVND (reference sequence). In its sample, this clone was seen a few times. Original methodology: Researchers report that nucleated cell counts were estimated from reference gene primer amplification. Assay: immunoSEQ multiplex PCR; the TCRdb copy retains only in-frame clones and omits some. V and J calls and clone size are as listed in that table; D and trimming were resolved from the DNA. The sample carries over 250,000 clones, approximately 89% recorded once.

The sequencing sample was made of peripheral blood. This chain connects TRBV19 to TRBJ1-2; 9 bases fit TRBD1. The TCR originated in an older woman with acute or convalescent COVID-19. The DNA for the CDR3 is TGTGCCAGTAGCCTGGGGGACAGGGCTGGCTACACCTTC. Encoded protein: CASSLGDRAGYTF.